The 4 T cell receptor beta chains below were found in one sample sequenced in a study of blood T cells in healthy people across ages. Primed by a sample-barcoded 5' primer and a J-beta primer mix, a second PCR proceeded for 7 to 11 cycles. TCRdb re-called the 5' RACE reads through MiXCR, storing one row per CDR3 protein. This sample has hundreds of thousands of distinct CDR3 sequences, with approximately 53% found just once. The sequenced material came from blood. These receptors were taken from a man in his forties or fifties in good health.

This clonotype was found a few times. This CDR3 reads CSARSRGGAEETQYF. CDR3 sequence (DNA): TGCAGTGCTAGATCACGCGGGGGGGCCGAAGAGACCCAGTACTTC. The chain links TRBV20-1 to TRBJ2-5; 9 bases are a match to TRBD2. With 2 bases clipped from V and 3 bases from J, the junction kept 7 bases outside the gene matches. This CDR3 spans 15 amino acids. The V gene's germline CDR1 is DFQATT and CDR2 SNEGSKA (reference sequence).

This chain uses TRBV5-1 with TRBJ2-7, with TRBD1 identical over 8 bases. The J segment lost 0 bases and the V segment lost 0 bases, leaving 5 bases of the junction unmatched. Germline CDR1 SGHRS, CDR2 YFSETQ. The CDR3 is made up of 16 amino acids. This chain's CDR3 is CASSLGRGQASYEQYF. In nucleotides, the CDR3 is TGCGCCAGCAGCTTGGGCCGGGGACAGGCCTCCTACGAGCAGTACTTC. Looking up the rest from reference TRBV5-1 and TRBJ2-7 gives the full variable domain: KAGVTQTPRYLIKTRGQQVTLSCSPISGHRSVSWYQQTPGQGLQFLFEYFSETQRNKGNFPGRFSGRQFSNSRSEMNVSTLELGDSALYLCASSLGRGQASYEQYFGPGTRLTVT.

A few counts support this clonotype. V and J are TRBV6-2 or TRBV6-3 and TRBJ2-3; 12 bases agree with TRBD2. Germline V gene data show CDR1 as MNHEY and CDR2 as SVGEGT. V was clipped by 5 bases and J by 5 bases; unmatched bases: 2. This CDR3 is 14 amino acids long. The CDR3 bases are TGTGCCAGCAGTCTAGCGGGGGGGCTAGATACGCAGTATTTT. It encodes CASSLAGGLDTQYF.

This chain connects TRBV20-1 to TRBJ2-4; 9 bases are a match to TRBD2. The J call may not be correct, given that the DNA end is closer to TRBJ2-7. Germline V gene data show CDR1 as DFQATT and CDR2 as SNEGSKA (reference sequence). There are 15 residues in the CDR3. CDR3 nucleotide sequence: TGCAGTGCTGGGGGCGCTAGCGGGACCGCCTACGAGCAGTACTTC. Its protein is CSAGGASGTAYEQYF.